This T cell receptor (beta chain) was sequenced for a study of blood T cell repertoires in COVID-19. Study at large: There were acute and convalescent COVID-19 samples, and they came from the United States, Italy and Spain.

Only in-frame clones appear in the TCRdb table, and some are missing; sequencing was by immunoSEQ multiplex PCR. The top ten hold 15% to 20% of the sample, which has around 200,000 clones, 85% seen once. Germline V gene lookup returns CDR1 MGHRA and CDR2 YSYEKL. The length of the CDR3 is 15 residues. V shed 4 bases, J shed 2 bases, and the junction held 8 bases outside the gene matches. Donors of Cohort 3 who recovered were those that had two negative PCRs, clearance, or symptom resolution. This TCR was recovered from a man aged 35 to 55 who had recovered from COVID-19. This chain links TRBV4-1 with TRBJ2-7; 7 positions match TRBD1. The sequencing sample was made of PBMCs or T cells enriched from blood (not recorded which). In DNA, the CDR3 is TGCGCCAGCAGCCGAGTGACAGGGCTTCCCTACGAGCAGTACTTC. Its protein product is CASSRVTGLPYEQYF.